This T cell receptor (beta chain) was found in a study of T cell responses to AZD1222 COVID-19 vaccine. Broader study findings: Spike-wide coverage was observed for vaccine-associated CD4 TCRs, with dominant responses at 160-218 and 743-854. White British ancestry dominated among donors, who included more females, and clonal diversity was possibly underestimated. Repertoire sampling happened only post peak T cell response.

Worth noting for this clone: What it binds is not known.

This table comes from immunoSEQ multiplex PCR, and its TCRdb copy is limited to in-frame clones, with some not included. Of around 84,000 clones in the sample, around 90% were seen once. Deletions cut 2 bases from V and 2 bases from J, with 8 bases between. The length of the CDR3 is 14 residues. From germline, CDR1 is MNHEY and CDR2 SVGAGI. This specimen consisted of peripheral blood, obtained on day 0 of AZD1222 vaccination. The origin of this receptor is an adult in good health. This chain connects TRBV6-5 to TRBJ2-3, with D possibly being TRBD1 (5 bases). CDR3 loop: CASSYDSPTDTQYF. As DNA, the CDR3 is TGTGCCAGCAGTTACGACAGTCCCACAGATACGCAGTATTTT.